One TCR beta chain is described in this entry. Its antigen is still unknown. This sample is drawn from a study of CXCR3-negative and CXCR3-positive naive CD8 T cells. Regarding the study as a whole: CXCR3-positive naive cells had TRB CDR3s that were more hydrophobic than CXCR3-negative naive cells had. Diversity proved comparably high across both naive subsets and much lower in memory CD8+ cells.

Germline V gene sequence: CDR1 SGHTA, CDR2 FQGTGA. This CDR3 is 15 amino acids long. Via 5' RACE with UMI labels, TRB cDNA libraries were prepared. For each CDR3 protein, TCRdb gives one entry from its re-call of the 5' RACE reads, without DNA. The repertoire table contains 55,000 to 75,000 distinct CDR3 sequences. V usage is TRBV7-3 and J usage is TRBJ1-1. The sequencing sample was made of naive CXCR3+ CD8+ T cells from blood. Subset given: CD45RO-CCR7+CD27+CD95- naive CD8+ T cells expressing CXCR3 (TNR3+). This TCR derives from a human donor in good health. Some clones in this sample may be carry-over from other donors' samples. This chain's CDR3 is CASSLGLGGGTEAFF.